This T cell receptor (beta chain) was documented in a study of human T cells and chemical hapten exposure. Across the study: Among samples, TCR yields varied mainly because of small differences in pooled library volume.

CDR3 size: 13 residues. Germline CDR1 SNHLY, CDR2 FYNNEI. V lost 4 bases and J lost 2, with 8 bases in between. A note on this clonotype: Its antigen is unidentified.

Time point described: pre-sensitization, week 0. Treatment denoted: therapeutic diphenylcyclopropenone sensitization with weekly scalp DPC. The library attached unique molecular identifiers to individual cDNA molecules. As handled by the study authors: Between about 23,224 and 700,000 TCRs appeared in each sample, and the median stood at roughly 100,000. Using its own MiXCR run on the RACE reads, TCRdb lists one record per CDR3 protein. The V and J calls were not made by the authors but by TCRdb's processing. The data hold 180,000 or so distinct CDR3 sequences, with roughly 30% observed a single time. Study-level points and caveats: While controls formed fewer of them, expanded TCRs formed significantly more large CDR3 similarity clusters.

The sequenced sample was whole blood, obtained in connection with sensitization to the hapten diphenylcyclopropenone (DPC). The chain carries TRBV2 and TRBJ1-2; D not resolved. This TCR was sampled from a woman between 25 and 40 years old with alopecia areata. Some clones in this sample may be carry-over from other donors' samples. The CDR3, as DNA: TGTGCCAGCAGTGTTCGTGGGAACTATGGCTACACCTTC. Protein product: CASSVRGNYGYTF.